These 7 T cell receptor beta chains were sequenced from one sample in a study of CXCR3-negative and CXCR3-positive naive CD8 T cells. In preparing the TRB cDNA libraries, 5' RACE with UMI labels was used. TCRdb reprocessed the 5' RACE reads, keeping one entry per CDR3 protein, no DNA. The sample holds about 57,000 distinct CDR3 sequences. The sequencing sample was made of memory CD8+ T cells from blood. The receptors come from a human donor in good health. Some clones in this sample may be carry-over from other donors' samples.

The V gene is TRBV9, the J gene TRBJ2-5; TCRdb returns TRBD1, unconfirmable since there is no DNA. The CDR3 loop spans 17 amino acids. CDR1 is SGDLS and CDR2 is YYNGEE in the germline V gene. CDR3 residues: CASSVEGPAFPQETQYF. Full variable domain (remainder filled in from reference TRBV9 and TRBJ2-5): DSGVTQTPKHLITATGQRVTLRCSPRSGDLSVYWYQQSLDQGLQFLIQYYNGEERAKGNILERFSAQQFPDLHSELNLSSLELGDSALYFCASSVEGPAFPQETQYFGPGTRLLVL.

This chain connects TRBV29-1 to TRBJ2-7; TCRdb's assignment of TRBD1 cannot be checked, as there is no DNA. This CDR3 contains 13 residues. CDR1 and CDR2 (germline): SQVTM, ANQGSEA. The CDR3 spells CSVLRFGGREQYF.

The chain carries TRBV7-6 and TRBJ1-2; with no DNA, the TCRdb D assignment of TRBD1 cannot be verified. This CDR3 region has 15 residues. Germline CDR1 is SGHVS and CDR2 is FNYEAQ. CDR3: CASSSNRDPYYGYTF.

CDR3 loop: CASSYSETQYF. The gene calls are TRBV6-2 or TRBV6-3 and TRBJ2-5. The germline V gene has CDR1 MNHEY and CDR2 SVGEGT. This CDR3 comprises 11 residues.

Here the CDR3 reads CASRVGTLNTEAFF. The chain recombines TRBV19 with TRBJ1-1; there is no DNA to check the TCRdb D call of TRBD1. The CDR3 is 14 residues long. CDR1 LNHDA and CDR2 SQIVND come from the germline V gene (reference sequence).

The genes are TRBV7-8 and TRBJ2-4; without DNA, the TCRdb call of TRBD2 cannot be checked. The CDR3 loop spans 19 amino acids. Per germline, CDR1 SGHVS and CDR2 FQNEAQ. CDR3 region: CASSLGIVRGQLAKNIQYF.

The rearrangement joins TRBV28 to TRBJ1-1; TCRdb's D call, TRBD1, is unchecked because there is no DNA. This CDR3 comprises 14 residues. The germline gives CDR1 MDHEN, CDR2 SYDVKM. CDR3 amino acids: CASSLQGLNTEAFF.